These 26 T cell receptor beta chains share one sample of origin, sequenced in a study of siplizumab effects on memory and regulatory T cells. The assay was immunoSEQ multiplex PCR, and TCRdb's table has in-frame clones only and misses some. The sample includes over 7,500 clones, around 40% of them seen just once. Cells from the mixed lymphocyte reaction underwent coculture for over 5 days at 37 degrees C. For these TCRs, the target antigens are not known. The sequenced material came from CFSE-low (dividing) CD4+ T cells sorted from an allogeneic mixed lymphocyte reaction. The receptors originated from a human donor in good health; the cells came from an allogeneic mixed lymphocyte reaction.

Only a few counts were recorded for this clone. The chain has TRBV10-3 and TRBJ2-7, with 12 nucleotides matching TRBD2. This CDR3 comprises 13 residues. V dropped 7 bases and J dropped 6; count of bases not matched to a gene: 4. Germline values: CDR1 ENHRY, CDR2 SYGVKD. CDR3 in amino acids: CAITSLAGGEQYF. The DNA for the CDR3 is TGTGCCATCACTTCACTAGCGGGAGGCGAGCAGTACTTC.

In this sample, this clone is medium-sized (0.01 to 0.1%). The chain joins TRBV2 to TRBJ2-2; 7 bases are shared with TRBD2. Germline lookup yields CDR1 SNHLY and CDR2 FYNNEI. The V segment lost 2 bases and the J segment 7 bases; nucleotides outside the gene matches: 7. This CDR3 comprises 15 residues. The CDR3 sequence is CASSEILQRGGELFF. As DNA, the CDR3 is TGTGCCAGCAGTGAAATCTTGCAGCGGGGCGGGGAGCTGTTTTTT. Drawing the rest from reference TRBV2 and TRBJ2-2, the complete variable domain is EPEVTQTPSHQVTQMGQEVILRCVPISNHLYFYWYRQILGQKVEFLVSFYNNEISEKSEIFDDQFSVERPDGSNFTLKIRSTKLEDSAMYFCASSEILQRGGELFFGEGSRLTVL.

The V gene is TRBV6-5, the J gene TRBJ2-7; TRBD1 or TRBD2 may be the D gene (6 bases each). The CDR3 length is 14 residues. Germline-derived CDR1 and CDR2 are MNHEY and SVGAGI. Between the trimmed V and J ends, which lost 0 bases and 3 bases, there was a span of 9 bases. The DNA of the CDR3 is TGTGCCAGCAGTTACTCCAGGGGAGGCTACGAGCAGTACTTC. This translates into CASSYSRGGYEQYF.

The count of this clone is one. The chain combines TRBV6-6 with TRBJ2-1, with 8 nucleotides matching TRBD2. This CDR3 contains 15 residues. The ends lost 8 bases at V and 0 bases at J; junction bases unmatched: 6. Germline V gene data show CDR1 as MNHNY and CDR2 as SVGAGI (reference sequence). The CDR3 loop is CASRSGTSSYNEQFF. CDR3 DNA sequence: TGTGCCAGCCGCTCCGGGACTAGCTCCTACAATGAGCAGTTCTTC.

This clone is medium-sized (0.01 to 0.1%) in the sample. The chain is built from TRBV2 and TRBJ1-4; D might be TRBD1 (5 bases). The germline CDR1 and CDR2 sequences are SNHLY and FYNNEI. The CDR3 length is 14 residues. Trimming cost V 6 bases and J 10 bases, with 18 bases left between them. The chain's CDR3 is CASRPPGRAGKLFF. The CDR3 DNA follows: TGTGCCAGCAGGCCCCCAGGGAGGGCGGGAAAACTGTTTTTT.

CDR3 coding DNA: TGCGCCAGCAGCCAAGAGTTGTCAGGGTACAATGAGCAGTTCTTC. This encodes CASSQELSGYNEQFF. The chain employs TRBV4-3 and TRBJ2-1; D is possibly TRBD1 (5 bases). The V and J ends lost 0 bases and 4 bases respectively, with 10 bases between them. Germline CDR1 and CDR2: LGHNA and YSLEER. The CDR3 totals 15 residues.

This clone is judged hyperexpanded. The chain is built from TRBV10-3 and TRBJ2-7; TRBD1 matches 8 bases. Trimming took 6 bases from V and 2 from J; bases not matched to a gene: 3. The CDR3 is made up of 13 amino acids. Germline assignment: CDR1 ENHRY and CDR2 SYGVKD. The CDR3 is CAISKGQAYEQYF. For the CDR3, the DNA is TGTGCCATCAGCAAGGGACAGGCCTACGAGCAGTACTTC.

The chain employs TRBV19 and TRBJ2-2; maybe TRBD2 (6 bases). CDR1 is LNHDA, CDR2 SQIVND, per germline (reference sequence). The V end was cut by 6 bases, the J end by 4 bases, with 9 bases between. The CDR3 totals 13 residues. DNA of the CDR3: TGTGCCAGTAGCGGGAGCGGCACCGGGGAGCTGTTTTTT. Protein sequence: CASSGSGTGELFF.

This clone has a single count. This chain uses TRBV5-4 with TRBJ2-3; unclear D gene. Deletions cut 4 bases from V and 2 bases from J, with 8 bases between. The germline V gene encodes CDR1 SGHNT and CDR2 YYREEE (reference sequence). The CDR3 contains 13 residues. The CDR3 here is CASSLAFTDTQYF. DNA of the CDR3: TGTGCCAGCAGCCTGGCTTTCACAGATACGCAGTATTTT.

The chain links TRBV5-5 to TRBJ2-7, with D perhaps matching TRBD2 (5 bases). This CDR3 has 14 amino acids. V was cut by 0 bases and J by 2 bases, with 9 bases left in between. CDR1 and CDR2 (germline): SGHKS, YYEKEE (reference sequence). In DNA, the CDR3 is TGTGCCAGCAGCTTGGGTAGGAGGACCTACGAGCAGTACTTC. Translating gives CASSLGRRTYEQYF.

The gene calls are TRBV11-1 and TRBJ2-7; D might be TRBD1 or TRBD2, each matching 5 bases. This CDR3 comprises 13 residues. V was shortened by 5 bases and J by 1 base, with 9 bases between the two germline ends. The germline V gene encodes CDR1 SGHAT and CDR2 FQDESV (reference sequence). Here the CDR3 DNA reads TGTGCCAGCAGCACAGGACTTTCCTACGAGCAGTACTTC. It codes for CASSTGLSYEQYF.

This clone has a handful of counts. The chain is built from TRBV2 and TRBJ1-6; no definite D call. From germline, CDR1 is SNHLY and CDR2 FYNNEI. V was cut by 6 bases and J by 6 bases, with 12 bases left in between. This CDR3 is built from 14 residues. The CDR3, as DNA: TGTGCCAGCAGGCCGGGAACTTTTAATTCACCCCTCCACTTT. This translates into CASRPGTFNSPLHF.

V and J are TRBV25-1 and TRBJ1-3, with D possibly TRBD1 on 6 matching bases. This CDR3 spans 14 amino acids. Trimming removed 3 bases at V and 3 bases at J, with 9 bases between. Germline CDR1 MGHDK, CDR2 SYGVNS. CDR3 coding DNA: TGTGCCAGCAGTGACGTGACAGGTGGAAACACCATATATTTT. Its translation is CASSDVTGGNTIYF.

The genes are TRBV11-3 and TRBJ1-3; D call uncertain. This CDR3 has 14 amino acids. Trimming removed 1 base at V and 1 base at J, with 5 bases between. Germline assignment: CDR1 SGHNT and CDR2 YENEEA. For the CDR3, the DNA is TGTGCCAGCAGCTTAGCATTATCTGGAAACACCATATATTTT. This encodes CASSLALSGNTIYF.

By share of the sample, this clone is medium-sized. DNA of the CDR3: TGTGCCAGCAGCTTCTACCCCCAACTCTACGTGAGGCCCGGGGAGCTGTTTTTT. Translating gives CASSFYPQLYVRPGELFF. The chain uses TRBV11-2 and TRBJ2-2; D gene ambiguous. This CDR3 spans 18 amino acids. V was clipped by 3 bases and J by 6 bases, with 23 bases between them. Germline V gene data show CDR1 as SGHAT and CDR2 as FQNNGV. Filled out from reference TRBV11-2 and TRBJ2-2, the complete variable domain reads EAGVAQSPRYKIIEKRQSVAFWCNPISGHATLYWYQQILGQGPKLLIQFQNNGVVDDSQLPKDRFSAERLKGVDSTLKIQPAKLEDSAVYLCASSFYPQLYVRPGELFFGEGSRLTVL.

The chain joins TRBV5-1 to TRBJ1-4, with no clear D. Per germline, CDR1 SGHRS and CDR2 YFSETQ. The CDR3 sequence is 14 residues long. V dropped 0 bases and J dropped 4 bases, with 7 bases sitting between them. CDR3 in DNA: TGCGCCAGCAGCTTGGGGGCCCGTAATGAAAAACTGTTTTTT. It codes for CASSLGARNEKLFF.

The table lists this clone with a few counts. CDR3 residues: CASSPDLVGEQFF. CDR3 sequence (DNA): TGTGCCAGCAGCCCCGACCTTGTCGGTGAGCAGTTCTTC. V and J are TRBV6-4 and TRBJ2-1; D remains unclear. Trimming pared 6 bases from V and 9 bases from J, leaving 15 bases between. The CDR3 has 13 amino acids. CDR1 and CDR2 (germline): MRHNA, SNTAGT.

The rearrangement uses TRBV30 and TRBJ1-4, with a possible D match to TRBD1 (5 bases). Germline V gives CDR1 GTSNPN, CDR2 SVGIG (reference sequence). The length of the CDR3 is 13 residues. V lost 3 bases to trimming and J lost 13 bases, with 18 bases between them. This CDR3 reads CAWRSQGQGRLFF. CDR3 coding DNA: TGTGCCTGGAGAAGTCAGGGCCAGGGAAGACTGTTTTTT.

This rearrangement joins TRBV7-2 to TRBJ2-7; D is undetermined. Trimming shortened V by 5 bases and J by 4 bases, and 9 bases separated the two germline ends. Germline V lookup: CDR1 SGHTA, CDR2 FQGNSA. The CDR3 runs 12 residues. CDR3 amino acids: CASSQAGYEQYF. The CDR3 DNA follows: TGTGCCAGCAGCCAAGCCGGGTACGAGCAGTACTTC. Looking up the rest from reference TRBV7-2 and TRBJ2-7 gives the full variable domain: GAGVSQSPSNKVTEKGKDVELRCDPISGHTALYWYRQSLGQGLEFLIYFQGNSAPDKSGLPSDRFSAERTGGSVSTLTIQRTQQEDSAVYLCASSQAGYEQYFGPGTRLTVT.

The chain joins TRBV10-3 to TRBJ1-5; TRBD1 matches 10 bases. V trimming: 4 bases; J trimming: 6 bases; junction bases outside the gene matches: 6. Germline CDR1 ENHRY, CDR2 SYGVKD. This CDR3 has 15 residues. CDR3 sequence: CAISGRDRGSQPQHF. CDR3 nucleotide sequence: TGTGCCATCAGTGGTCGGGACAGGGGTAGTCAGCCCCAGCATTTT.

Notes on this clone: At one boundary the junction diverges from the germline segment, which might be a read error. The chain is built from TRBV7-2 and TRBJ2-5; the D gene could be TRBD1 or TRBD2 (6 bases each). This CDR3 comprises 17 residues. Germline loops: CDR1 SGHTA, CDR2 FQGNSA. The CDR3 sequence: CASSQVGRGLEFETQYF. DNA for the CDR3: TGCGCCAGCAGCCAAGTGGGCCGGGGGCTCGAGTTCGAGACCCAGTACTTC.

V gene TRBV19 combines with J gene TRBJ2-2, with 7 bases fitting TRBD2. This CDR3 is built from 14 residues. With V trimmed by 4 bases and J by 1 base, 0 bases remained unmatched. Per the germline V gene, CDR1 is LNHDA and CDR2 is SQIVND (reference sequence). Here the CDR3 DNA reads TGTGCCAGTAGTAGCGGGAGGAACACCGGGGAGCTGTTTTTT. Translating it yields CASSSGRNTGELFF.

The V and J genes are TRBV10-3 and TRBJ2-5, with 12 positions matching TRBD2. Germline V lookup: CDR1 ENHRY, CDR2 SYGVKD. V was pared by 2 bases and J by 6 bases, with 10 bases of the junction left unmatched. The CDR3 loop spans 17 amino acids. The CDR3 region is CAISELASGRAAKTQYF. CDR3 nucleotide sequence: TGTGCCATCAGTGAGCTGGCTAGCGGGAGGGCCGCAAAGACCCAGTACTTC.

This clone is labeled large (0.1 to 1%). CDR3: CASSLYQGMNTEAFF. CDR3 in DNA: TGTGCCAGCAGCTTATATCAGGGGATGAACACTGAAGCTTTCTTT. The chain couples TRBV7-2 to TRBJ1-1; D perhaps matches TRBD1 (6 bases). Trimming removed 2 bases at V and 0 bases at J, with 10 bases between. CDR3 size: 15 residues. In germline, CDR1 is SGHTA, CDR2 FQGNSA.

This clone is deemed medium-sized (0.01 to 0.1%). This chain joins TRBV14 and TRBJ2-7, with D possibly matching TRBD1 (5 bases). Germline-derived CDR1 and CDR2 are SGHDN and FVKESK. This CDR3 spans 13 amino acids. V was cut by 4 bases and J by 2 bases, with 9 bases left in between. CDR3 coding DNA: TGTGCCAGCAGCCCAACAGGCCCCTACGAGCAGTACTTC. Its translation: CASSPTGPYEQYF.

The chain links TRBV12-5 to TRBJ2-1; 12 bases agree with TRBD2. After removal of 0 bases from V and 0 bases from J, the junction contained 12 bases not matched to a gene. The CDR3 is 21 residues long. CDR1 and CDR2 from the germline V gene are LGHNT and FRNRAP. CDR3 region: CASGLVRGGLAGSSSYNEQFF. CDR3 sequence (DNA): TGTGCTAGTGGTTTGGTACGGGGGGGACTAGCGGGCAGCAGCTCCTACAATGAGCAGTTCTTC.